This TCR beta chain was documented in a study of OX40 agonist ivuxolimab in advanced cancers. Sequencing was performed with immunoSEQ multiplex PCR; in TCRdb, only in-frame clones are kept and a portion is missing. Of 90,000 to 100,000 clones in the sample, around 90% were seen once. Germline CDR1 MNHNY, CDR2 SVGAGI (reference sequence). CDR3 length: 14 amino acids. J lost 6 bases, V lost 2 bases, and 5 bases had no gene match. This receptor was obtained from an adult with an advanced solid tumor such as melanoma, head and neck, liver or kidney cancer. This chain joins TRBV6-6 and TRBJ1-1; the match to TRBD1 covers 8 bases. The sample in question was CD4+ or CD8+ T cells sorted from blood, obtained in a trial of the OX40 agonist ivuxolimab. In nucleotides, the CDR3 is TGTGCCAGCAGTTACCCAGGGGGCGCTTCTGAAGCTTTCTTT. It encodes CASSYPGGASEAFF.